The T cell receptor (beta chain) under discussion was sequenced for a study of T cell responses to AZD1222 COVID-19 vaccine (dated by TCRdb to the early 2020s). For context, the study as a whole: Because spike-specific TCR depth and breadth did not differ between the two schedules, AZD1222 recipients who got a second dose at roughly 4 weeks were pooled with those who got a second dose at roughly 12 weeks. TCR sequencing was performed for 230 to 250 trial participants, of whom around 210 were given two doses of AZD1222 and around 25 were given two doses of MenACWY control vaccine. Trial participants were enrolled into age subgroups of 18-55, 56-69 and 70-plus years, which contained approximately 150, 28 and 58 TCR-sequenced participants, respectively.

The CDR3 regions of human TCRbeta chains were analyzed by immunosequencing. On the study's bioinformatics: TCRs in the repertoires were matched against a reference library of SARS-CoV-2-specific TCRs that had been generated with the MIRA antigen-specificity platform. Breadth meant the fraction of unique TCRs that were SARS-CoV-2-associated, whereas depth meant the fraction of total T cells that were SARS-CoV-2-associated. Each spike-specific TCR was assigned to its reactive spike region and to a CD4 or CD8 class using the MIRA data. Log10-transformed breadth and depth values were compared by one-way ANOVA with Sidak's multiple comparisons tests. Not all clones reach the TCRdb copy of this immuneACCESS table, which keeps in-frame sequences only. Checked studies attribute under half of the gap to unresolved V genes and leave the rest unexplained. Clonal size and the V and J genes are those of that table, whereas D and trimming came from the DNA. This sample lists about 120,000 clones; about 89% were detected once. The leading ten clones occupy approximately 1.5% of the sample.

The research as a whole found: After two AZD1222 doses, both the breadth and the depth of spike-specific TCRs were significantly higher than at day 0 and than in MenACWY recipients. The 56-69-year group was small, and its depth increase did not reach significance, likely because of low power. Reportedly, close to half of the unique spike-specific TCRs recognized epitopes lying outside the regions that are mutated in the B.1.351 and B.1.1.7 variants. Participants were mostly white British, with more females than males. The authors suggested clonal diversity may have been underestimated. No day 14 peak-response samples were available, so repertoires were characterized only after the peak T cell response. Vaccine-associated CD4 TCRs spanned the whole spike protein, with dominant responses in regions 160-218 and 743-854. Conclusions about previously exposed vaccinees are limited, since just 5 or 6 AZD1222 recipients were seropositive for SARS-CoV-2 at baseline.

Turning to this clone: The specificity of this receptor is unknown. Per-base qualities were not stored, and no clone one base away is much larger.

In the paper's terms, the time point label means: baseline before first vaccination. Vaccinee samples were obtained from the UK trials COV001 and COV002, which included a single-blind randomized controlled phase 2/3 trial of AZD1222 (ChAdOx1 nCoV-19) in healthy adults. Trial participant PBMC samples were collected at day 0 and day 28 after the second dose for TCRbeta chain sequencing. The receptor was derived from an adult in good health. The material sequenced was peripheral blood, taken on day 0 of AZD1222 vaccination.

The CDR3 region has the sequence CASSPRTGRETQYF. The nucleotide sequence reads as follows: TGTGCCAGCAGTCCCCGGACAGGGAGGGAGACCCAGTACTTC. The sequence is built from TRBV28 and TRBJ2-5, and 8 junction bases match TRBD1. The CDR1 and CDR2 encoded by the germline V gene are MDHEN and SYDVKM. Trimmed from V: 5 bases; trimmed from J: 5 bases; junction bases lacking a gene match: 7. From cysteine to phenylalanine, the CDR3 is 14 amino acids long. The sequence is cut down to CDR3 DNA, 42 bases in frame from base 1.